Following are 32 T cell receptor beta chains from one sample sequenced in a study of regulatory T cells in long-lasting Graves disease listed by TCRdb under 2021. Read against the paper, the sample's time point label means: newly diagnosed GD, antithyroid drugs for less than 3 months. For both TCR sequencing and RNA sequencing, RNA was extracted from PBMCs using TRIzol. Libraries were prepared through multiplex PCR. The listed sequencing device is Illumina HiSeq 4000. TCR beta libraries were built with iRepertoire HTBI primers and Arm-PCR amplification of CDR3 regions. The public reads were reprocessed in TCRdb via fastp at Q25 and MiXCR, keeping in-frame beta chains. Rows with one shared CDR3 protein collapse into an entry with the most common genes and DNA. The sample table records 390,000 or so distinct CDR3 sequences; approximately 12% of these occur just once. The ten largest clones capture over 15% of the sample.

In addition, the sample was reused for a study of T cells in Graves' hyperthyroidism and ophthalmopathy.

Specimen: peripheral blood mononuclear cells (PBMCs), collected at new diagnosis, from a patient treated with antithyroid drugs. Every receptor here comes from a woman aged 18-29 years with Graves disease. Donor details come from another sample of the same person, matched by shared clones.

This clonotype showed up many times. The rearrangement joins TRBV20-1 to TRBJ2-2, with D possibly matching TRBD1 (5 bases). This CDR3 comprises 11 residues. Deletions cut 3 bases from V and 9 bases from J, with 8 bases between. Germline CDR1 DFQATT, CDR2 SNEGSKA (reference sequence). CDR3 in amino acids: CSASWGRELFF. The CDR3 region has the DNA TGCAGTGCTAGCTGGGGCCGGGAGCTGTTTTTT.

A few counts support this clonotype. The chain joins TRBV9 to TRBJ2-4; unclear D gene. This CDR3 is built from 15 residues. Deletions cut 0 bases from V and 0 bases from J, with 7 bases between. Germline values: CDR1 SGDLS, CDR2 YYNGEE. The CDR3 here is CASSVEPIAKNIQYF. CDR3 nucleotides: TGTGCCAGCAGCGTAGAGCCTATAGCCAAAAACATTCAGTACTTC. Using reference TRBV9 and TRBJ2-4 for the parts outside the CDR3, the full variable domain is DSGVTQTPKHLITATGQRVTLRCSPRSGDLSVYWYQQSLDQGLQFLIQYYNGEERAKGNILERFSAQQFPDLHSELNLSSLELGDSALYFCASSVEPIAKNIQYFGAGTRLSVL.

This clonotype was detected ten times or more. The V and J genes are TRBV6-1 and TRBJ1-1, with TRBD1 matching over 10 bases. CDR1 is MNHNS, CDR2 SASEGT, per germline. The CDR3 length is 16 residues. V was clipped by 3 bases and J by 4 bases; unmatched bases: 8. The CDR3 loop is CASSEEGQGRGTEAFF. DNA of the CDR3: TGTGCCAGCAGTGAGGAGGGACAGGGGAGAGGCACTGAAGCTTTCTTT.

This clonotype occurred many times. CDR3 amino acids: CASSPTDRAYEQYV. CDR3 coding DNA: TGTGCCAGCAGTCCAACGGACAGGGCCTACGAGCAGTACGTC. The V gene is TRBV6-2 or TRBV6-3, the J gene TRBJ2-7; 8 bases align to TRBD1. CDR1 MNHEY and CDR2 SVGEGT come from the germline V gene. Unmatched junction bases numbered 5, after V lost 5 bases and J lost 2 bases. The CDR3 contains 14 residues.

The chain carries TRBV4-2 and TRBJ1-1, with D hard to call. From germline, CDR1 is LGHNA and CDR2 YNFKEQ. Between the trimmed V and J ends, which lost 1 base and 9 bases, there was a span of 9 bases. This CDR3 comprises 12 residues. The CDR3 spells CASSQGGSQAFF. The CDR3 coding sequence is TGTGCCAGCAGCCAAGGCGGGAGTCAAGCTTTCTTT.

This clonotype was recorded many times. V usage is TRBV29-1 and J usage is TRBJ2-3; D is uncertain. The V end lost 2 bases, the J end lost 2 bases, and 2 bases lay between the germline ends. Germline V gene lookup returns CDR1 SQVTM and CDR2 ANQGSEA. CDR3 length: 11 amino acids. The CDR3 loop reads CSVEPTDTQYF. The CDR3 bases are TGCAGCGTTGAACCCACAGATACGCAGTATTTT.

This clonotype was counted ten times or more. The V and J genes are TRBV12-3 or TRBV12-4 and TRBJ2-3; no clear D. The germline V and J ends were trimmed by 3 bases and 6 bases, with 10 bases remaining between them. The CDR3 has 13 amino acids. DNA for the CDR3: TGTGCCAGCAGTTTTCTCTCGTCGGATACGCAGTATTTT. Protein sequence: CASSFLSSDTQYF.

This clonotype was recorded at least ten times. CDR3 sequence: CASSFLGQEGETQYF. CDR3 sequence (DNA): TGTGCCAGCAGCTTCTTGGGCCAGGAAGGGGAGACCCAGTACTTC. The chain joins TRBV7-2 to TRBJ2-5; D not certain. The V gene's germline CDR1 is SGHTA and CDR2 FQGNSA. With 3 bases removed from V and 5 bases from J, the gap between germline ends came to 16 bases. The CDR3 runs to 15 residues.

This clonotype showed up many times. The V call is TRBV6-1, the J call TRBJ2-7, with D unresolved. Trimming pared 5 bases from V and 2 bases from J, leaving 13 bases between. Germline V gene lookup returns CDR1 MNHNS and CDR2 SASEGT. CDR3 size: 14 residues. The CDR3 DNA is TGTGCCAGCAGTAATCTTCAACCTCCCTACGAGCAGTACTTC. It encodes CASSNLQPPYEQYF.

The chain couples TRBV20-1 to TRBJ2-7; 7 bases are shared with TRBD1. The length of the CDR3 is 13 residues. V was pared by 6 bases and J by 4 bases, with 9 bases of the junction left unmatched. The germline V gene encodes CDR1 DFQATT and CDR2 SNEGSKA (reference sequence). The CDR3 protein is CSAKQGGVYEQYV. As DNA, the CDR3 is TGCAGTGCAAAGCAAGGGGGCGTTTACGAGCAGTACGTC.

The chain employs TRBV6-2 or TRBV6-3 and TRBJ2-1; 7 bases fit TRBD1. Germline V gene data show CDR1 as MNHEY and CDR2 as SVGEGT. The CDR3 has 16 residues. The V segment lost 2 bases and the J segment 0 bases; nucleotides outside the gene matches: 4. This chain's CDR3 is CASSYPTGYSYNEQFF. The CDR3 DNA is TGTGCCAGCAGTTACCCGACAGGGTACTCCTACAATGAGCAGTTCTTC.

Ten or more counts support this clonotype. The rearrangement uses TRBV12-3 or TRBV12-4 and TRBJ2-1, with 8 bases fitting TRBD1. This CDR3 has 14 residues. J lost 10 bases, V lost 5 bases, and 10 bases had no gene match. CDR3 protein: CASSGTGLFREQFF. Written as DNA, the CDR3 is TGTGCCAGCAGTGGGACAGGCCTATTCCGAGAGCAGTTCTTC.

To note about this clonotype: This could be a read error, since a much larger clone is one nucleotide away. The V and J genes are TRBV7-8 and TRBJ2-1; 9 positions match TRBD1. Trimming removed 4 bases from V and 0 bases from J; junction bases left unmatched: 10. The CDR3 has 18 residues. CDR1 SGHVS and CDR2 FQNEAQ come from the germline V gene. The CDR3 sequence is CASSSKLGTGSSYNEQFF. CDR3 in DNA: TGTGCCAGCAGCTCAAAGTTGGGGACAGGGAGCTCCTACAATGAGCAGTTCTTC.

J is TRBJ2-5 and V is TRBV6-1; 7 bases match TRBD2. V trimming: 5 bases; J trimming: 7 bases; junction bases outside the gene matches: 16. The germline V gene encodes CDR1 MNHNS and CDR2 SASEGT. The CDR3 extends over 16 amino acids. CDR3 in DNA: TGTGCCAGCAGTACCCCCGGGAGGAGGCTAGAGTGGACCCAGTACTTC. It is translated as CASSTPGRRLEWTQYF.

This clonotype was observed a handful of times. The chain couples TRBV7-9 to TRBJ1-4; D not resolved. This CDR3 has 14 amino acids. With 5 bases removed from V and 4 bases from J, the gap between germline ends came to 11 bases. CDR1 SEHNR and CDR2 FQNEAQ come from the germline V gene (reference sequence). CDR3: CASSQGRLNEKLFF. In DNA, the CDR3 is TGTGCCAGCAGCCAAGGGCGGCTTAATGAAAAACTGTTTTTT.

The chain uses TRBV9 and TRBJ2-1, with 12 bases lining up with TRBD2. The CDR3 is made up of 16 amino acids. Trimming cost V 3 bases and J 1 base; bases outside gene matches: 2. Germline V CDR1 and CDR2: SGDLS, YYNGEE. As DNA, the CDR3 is TGTGCCAGCAGCGGACTAGCGGGAGAATCCTACAATGAGCAGTTCTTC. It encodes CASSGLAGESYNEQFF.

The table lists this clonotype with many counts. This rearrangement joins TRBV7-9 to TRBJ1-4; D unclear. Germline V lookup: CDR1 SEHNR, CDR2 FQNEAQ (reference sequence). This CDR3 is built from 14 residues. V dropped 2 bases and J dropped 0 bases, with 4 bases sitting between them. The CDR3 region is CASSLMTTNEKLFF. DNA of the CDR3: TGTGCCAGCAGCTTAATGACAACTAATGAAAAACTGTTTTTT.

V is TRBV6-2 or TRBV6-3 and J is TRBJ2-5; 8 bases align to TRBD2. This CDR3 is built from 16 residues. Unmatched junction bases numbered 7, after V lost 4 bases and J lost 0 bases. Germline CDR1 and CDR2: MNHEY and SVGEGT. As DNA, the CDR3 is TGTGCCAGCAGTTCTCGACTAGCGCGGAACCAAGAGACCCAGTACTTC. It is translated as CASSSRLARNQETQYF.

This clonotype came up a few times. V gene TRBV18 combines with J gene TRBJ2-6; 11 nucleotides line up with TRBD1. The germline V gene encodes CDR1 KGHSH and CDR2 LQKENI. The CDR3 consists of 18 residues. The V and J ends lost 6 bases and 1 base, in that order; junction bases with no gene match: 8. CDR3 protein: CASSLRTGGLSGANVLTF. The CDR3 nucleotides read TGTGCCAGCTCCCTAAGGACAGGGGGCCTATCTGGGGCCAACGTCCTGACTTTC. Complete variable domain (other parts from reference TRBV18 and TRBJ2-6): NAGVMQNPRHLVRRRGQEARLRCSPMKGHSHVYWYRQLPEEGLKFMVYLQKENIIDESGMPKERFSAEFPKEGPSILRIQQVVRGDSAAYFCASSLRTGGLSGANVLTFGAGSRLTVL.

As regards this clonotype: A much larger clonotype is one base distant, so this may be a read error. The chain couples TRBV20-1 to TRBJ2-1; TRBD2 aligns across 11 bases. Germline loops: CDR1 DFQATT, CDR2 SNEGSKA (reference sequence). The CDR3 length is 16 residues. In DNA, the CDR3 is TGCAGTGCTAAAGGGGGGACTAGCGGAAGCTCAGAGACCCAGCACTTC. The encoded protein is CSAKGGTSGSSETQHF.

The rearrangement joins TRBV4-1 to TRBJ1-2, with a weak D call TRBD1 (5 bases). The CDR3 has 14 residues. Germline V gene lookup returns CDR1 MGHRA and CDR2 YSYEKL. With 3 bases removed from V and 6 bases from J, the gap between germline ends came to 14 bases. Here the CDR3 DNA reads TGCGCCAGCAGCCAGGGCTCAGGGTATAATGGCTACACCTTC. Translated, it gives CASSQGSGYNGYTF.

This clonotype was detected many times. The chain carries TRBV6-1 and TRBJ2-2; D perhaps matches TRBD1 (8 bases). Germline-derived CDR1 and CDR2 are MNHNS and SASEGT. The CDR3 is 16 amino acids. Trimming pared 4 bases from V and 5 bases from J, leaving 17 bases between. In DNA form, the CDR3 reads TGTGCCAGCAGTGGGATTTACAGGGGGGGGACCGGGGAGCTGTTTTTT. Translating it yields CASSGIYRGGTGELFF.

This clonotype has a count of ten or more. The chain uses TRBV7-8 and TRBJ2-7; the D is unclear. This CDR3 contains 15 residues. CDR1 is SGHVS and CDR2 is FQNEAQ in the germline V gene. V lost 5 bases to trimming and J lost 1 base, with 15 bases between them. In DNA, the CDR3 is TGTGCCAGCAGCCCACCTAGACTTCTGTCCTACGAGCAGTACTTC. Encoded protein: CASSPPRLLSYEQYF. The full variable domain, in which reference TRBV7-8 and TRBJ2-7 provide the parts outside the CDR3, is GAGVSQSPRYKVAKRGQDVALRCDPISGHVSLFWYQQALGQGPEFLTYFQNEAQLDKSGLPSDRFFAERPEGSVSTLKIQRTQQEDSAVYLCASSPPRLLSYEQYFGPGTRLTVT.

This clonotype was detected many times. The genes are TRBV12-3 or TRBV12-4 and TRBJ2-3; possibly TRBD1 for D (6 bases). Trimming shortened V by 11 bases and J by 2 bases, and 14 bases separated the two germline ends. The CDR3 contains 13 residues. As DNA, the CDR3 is TGTGCCGGTTCCGGACAGAACACAGATACGCAGTATTTT. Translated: CAGSGQNTDTQYF.

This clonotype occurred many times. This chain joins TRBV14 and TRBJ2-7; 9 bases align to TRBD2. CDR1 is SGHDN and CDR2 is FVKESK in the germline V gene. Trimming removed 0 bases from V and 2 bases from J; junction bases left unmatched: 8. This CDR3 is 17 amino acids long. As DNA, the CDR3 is TGTGCCAGCAGCCAAGAGTGTTTAGCGGGGGCACCCTACGAGCAGTACGTC. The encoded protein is CASSQECLAGAPYEQYV.

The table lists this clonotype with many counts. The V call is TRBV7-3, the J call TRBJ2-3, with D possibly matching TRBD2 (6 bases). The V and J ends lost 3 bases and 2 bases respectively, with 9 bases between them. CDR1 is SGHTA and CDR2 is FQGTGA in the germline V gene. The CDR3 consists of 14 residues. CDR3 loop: CASSFGGNTDTQYF. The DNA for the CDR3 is TGTGCCAGCAGCTTCGGCGGGAACACAGATACGCAGTATTTT.

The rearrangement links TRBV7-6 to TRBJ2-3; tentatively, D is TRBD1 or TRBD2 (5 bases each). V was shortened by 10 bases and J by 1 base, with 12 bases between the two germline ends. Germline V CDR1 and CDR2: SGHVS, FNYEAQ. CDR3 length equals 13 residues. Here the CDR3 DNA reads TGTGCCACCCGGGACGGAGGCACAGATACGCAGTATTTT. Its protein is CATRDGGTDTQYF. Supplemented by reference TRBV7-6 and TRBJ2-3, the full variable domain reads GAGVSQSPRYKVTKRGQDVALRCDPISGHVSLYWYRQALGQGPEFLTYFNYEAQQDKSGLPNDRFSAERPEGSISTLTIQRTEQRDSAMYRCATRDGGTDTQYFGPGTRLTVL.

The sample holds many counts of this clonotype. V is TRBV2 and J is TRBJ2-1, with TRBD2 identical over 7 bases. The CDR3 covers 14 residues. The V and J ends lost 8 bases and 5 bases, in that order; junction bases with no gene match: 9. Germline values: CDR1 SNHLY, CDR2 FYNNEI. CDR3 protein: CASLTSWSHNEQFF. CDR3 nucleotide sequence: TGTGCCAGCTTGACTAGCTGGTCCCACAATGAGCAGTTCTTC.

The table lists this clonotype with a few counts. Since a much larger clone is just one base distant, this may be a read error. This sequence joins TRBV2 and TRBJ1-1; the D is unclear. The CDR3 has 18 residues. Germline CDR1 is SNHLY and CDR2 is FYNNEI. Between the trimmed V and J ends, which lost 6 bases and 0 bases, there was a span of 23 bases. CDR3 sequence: CASSQERRIGRLNTEAFF. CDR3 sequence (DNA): TGTGCCAGCAGCCAAGAGAGGCGGATCGGTAGGCTGAACACTGAAGCTTTCTTT.

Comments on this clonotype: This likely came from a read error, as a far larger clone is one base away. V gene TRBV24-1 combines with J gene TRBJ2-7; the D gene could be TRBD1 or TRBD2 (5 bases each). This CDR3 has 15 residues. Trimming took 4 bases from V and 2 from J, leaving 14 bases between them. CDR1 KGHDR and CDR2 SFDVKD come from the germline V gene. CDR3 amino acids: CATSENWDGPYEQYF. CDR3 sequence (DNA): TGTGCCACCAGTGAAAACTGGGACGGTCCCTACGAGCAGTACTTC.

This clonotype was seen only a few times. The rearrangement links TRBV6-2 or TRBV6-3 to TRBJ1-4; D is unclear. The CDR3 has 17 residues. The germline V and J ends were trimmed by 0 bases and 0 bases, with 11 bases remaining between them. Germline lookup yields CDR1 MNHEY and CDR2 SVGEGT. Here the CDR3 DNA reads TGTGCCAGCAGTTACTCCCCCCGTGACGCAACTAATGAAAAACTGTTTTTT. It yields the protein CASSYSPRDATNEKLFF.

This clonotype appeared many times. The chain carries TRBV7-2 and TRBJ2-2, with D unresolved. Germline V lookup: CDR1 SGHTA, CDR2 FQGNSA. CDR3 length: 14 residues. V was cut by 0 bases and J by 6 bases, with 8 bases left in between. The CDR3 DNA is TGTGCCAGCAGCTTAGCGAGAGGTCCCGGGGAGCTGTTTTTT. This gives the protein CASSLARGPGELFF. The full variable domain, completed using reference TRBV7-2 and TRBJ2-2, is GAGVSQSPSNKVTEKGKDVELRCDPISGHTALYWYRQSLGQGLEFLIYFQGNSAPDKSGLPSDRFSAERTGGSVSTLTIQRTQQEDSAVYLCASSLARGPGELFFGEGSRLTVL.